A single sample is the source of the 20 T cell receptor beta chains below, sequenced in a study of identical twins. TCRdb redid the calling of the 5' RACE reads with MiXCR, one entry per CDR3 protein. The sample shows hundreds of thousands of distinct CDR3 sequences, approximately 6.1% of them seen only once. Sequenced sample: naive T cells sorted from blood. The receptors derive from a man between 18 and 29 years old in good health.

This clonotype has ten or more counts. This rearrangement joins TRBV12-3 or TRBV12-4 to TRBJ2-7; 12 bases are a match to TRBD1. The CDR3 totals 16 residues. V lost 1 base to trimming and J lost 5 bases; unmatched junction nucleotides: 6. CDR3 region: CASSLETGTGGHEQYF. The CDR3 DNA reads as TGTGCCAGCAGTTTAGAGACCGGGACAGGGGGCCACGAGCAGTACTTC.

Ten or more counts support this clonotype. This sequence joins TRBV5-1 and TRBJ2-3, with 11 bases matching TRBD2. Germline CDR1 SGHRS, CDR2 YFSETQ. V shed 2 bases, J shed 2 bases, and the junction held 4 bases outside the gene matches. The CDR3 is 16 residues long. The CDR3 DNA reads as TGCGCCAGCAGCTTAGGGACTAGCGGAATCACAGATACGCAGTATTTT. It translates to CASSLGTSGITDTQYF. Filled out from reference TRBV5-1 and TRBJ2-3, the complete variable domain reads KAGVTQTPRYLIKTRGQQVTLSCSPISGHRSVSWYQQTPGQGLQFLFEYFSETQRNKGNFPGRFSGRQFSNSRSEMNVSTLELGDSALYLCASSLGTSGITDTQYFGPGTRLTVL.

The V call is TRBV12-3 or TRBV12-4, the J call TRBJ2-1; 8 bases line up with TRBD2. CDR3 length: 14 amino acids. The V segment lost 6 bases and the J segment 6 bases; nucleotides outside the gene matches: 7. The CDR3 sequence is CASSPPGLVNEQFF. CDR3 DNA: TGTGCCAGCAGCCCACCGGGACTAGTCAATGAGCAGTTCTTC.

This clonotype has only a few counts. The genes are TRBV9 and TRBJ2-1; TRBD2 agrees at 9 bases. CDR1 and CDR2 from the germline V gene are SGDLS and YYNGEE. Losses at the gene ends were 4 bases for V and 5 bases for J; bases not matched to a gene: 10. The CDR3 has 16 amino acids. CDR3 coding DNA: TGTGCCAGCAGCTCCCGGGGCGGGAGGGCAGACAATGAGCAGTTCTTC. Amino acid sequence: CASSSRGGRADNEQFF.

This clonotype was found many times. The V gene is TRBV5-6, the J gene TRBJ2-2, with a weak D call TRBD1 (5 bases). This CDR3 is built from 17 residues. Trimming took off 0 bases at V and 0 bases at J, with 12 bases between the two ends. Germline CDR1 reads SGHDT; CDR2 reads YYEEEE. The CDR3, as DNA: TGTGCCAGCAGCTTGGTTGGACATATGTCGAACACCGGGGAGCTGTTTTTT. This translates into CASSLVGHMSNTGELFF.

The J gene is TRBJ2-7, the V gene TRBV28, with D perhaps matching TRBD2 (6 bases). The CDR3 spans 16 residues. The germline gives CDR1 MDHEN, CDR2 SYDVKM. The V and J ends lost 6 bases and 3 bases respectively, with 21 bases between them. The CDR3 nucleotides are TGTGCCAGCAGCAGTACTAGCTCAGACAGACTCTACGAGCAGTACTTC. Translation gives CASSSTSSDRLYEQYF.

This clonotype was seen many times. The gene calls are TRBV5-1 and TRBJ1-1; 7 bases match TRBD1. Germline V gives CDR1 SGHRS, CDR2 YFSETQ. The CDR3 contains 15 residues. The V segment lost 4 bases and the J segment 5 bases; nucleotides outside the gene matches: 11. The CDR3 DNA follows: TGCGCCAGCAGCAAACTCCCGGGACAGTGGACTGAAGCTTTCTTT. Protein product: CASSKLPGQWTEAFF.

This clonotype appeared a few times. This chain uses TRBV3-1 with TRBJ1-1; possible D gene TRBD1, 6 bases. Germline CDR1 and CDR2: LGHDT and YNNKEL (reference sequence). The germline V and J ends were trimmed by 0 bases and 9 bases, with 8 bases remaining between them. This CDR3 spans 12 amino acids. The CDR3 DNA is TGTGCCAGCAGCCAAGAAGGACAGAAAGCTTTCTTT. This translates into CASSQEGQKAFF.

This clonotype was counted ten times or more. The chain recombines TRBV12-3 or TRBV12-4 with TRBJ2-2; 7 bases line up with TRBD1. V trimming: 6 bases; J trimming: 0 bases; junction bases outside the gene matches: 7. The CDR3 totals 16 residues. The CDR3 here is CASSSGTEANTGELFF. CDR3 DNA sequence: TGTGCCAGCAGCTCCGGGACAGAAGCGAACACCGGGGAGCTGTTTTTT.

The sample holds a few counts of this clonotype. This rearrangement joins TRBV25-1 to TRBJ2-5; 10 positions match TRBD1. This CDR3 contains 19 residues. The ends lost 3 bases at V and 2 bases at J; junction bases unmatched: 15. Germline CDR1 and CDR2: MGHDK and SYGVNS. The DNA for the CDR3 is TGTGCCAGCAGTGAGGGACAGGGGAATCGTAGACCGGGGCAAGAGACCCAGTACTTC. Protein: CASSEGQGNRRPGQETQYF.

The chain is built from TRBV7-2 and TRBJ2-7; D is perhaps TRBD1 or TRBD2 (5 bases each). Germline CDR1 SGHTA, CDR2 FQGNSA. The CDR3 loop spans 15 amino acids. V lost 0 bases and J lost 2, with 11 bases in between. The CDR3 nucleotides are TGTGCCAGCAGCTTAGCCCGGGACGTTGCCTACGAGCAGTACTTC. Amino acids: CASSLARDVAYEQYF.

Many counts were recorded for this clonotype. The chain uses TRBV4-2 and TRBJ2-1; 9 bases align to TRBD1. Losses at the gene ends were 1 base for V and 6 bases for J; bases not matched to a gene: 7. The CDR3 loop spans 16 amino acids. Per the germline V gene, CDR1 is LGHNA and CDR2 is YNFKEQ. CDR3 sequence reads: CASSQARDRDRNEQFF. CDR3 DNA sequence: TGTGCCAGCAGCCAAGCGCGGGACAGGGACCGCAATGAGCAGTTCTTC.

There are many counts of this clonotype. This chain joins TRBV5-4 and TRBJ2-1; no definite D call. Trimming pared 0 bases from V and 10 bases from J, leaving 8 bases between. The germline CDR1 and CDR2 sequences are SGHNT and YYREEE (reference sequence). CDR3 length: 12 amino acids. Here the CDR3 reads CASSLARREQFF. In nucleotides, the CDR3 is TGTGCCAGCAGCTTGGCGAGGCGGGAGCAGTTCTTC.

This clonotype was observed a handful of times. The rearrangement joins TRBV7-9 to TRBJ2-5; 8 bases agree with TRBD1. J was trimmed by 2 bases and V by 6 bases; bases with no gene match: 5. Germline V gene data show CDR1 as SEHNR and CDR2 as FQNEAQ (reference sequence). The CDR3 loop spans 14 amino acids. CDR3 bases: TGTGCCAGCAGACCGAGGACAGGGCAAGAGACCCAGTACTTC. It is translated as CASRPRTGQETQYF.

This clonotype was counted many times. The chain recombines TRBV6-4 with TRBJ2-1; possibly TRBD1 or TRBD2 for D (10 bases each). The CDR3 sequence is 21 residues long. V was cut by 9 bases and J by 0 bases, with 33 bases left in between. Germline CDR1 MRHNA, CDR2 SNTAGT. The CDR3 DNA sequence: TGTGCCAGTCTCGGGACAGGGGTACTAGCGGGACCGAGGAGCTCCTACAATGAGCAGTTCTTC. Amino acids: CASLGTGVLAGPRSSYNEQFF.

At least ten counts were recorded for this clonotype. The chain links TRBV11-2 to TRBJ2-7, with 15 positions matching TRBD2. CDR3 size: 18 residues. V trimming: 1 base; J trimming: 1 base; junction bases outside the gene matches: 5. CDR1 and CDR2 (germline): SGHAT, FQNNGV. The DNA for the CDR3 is TGTGCCAGCAGCTTAGTCTTCGGGACTAGCGGGGGGTCCTACGAGCAGTACTTC. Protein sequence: CASSLVFGTSGGSYEQYF.

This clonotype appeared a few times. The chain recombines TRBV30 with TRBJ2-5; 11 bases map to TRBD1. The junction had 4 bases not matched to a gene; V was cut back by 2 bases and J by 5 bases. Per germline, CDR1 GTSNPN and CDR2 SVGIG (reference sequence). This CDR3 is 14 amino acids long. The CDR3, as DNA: TGTGCCTGGAGTCCTGGACAGGGGGCCGAGACCCAGTACTTC. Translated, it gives CAWSPGQGAETQYF.

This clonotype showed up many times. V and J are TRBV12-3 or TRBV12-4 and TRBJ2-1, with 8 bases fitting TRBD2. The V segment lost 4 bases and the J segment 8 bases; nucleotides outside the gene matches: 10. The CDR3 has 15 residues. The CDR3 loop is CASSSRLARRDEQFF. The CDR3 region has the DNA TGTGCCAGCAGTTCTAGACTAGCGAGGAGGGATGAGCAGTTCTTC.

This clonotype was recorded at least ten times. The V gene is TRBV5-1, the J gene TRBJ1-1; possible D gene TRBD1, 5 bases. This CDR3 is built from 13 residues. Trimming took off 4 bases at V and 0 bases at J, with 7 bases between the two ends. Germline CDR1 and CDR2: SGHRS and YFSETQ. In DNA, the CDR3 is TGCGCCAGCAGCCCGGACATGAACACTGAAGCTTTCTTT. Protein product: CASSPDMNTEAFF.

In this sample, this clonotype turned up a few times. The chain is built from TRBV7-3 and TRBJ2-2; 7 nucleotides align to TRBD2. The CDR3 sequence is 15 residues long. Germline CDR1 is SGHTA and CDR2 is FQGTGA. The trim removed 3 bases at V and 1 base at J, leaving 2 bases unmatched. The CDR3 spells CASSFTGGNTGELFF. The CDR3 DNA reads TGTGCCAGCAGCTTTACGGGAGGGAACACCGGGGAGCTGTTTTTT.